There are many counts of the clone carrying this T cell receptor (beta chain). In TCRdb, the 5' RACE reads were re-called with MiXCR into one record per CDR3 protein. The sample shows approximately 220,000 distinct CDR3 sequences, roughly 10% of them seen only once. V dropped 1 base and J dropped 8; count of bases not matched to a gene: 6. Germline CDR1 reads SGHAT; CDR2 reads FQNNGV. This CDR3 is built from 15 residues. The data belong to a study of identical twins. The sequenced material came from memory (CD45RO+) T cells sorted from blood. This clonotype originated in a woman between 18 and 30 years old in good health. This chain links TRBV11-2 with TRBJ2-1; TRBD2 matches 9 bases. The CDR3 DNA sequence: TGTGCCAGCAGCTTAGCTTCCGGGACTAGCCATGAGCAGTTCTTC. Residues: CASSLASGTSHEQFF.